The subject of this entry is one T cell receptor (beta chain). Its antigen is still unknown. The sample is drawn from a study of T cells in Graves' hyperthyroidism and ophthalmopathy. The study's findings and limits: Blood shared most expanded thyroid clonotypes above 0.001. Ophthalmopathy cases were set apart from stable hyperthyroidism by a 13 V-J model.

The CDR3 consists of 13 residues. The V gene lost 6 bases and the J gene lost 4 bases, with 13 bases spanning the gap. Germline CDR1 SQVTM, CDR2 ANQGSEA. Diagnosis of hyperthyroidism was new in patients aged 18 to 65, and its duration was under 2 months. RNA transcripts provided the source from which TCR beta CDR3 regions were amplified. Initially, a first-round RT-PCR of the TCR CDR3 employed the HTBI primer set. TCRdb reprocessed the multiplex PCR reads via MiXCR and lists one record per CDR3 protein. This sample has more than 500,000 distinct CDR3 sequences; 15% to 20% occur once, and the top ten carry around 4%.

The sample taken for sequencing was blood. The chain combines TRBV29-1 with TRBJ2-1; the D gene is possibly TRBD2 (5 bases). This clonotype was sampled from a woman aged 25 to 45 with Graves' hyperthyroidism. This chain's CDR3 is CSVWASLYNEQFF. In DNA form, the CDR3 reads TGCAGCGTCTGGGCTAGCCTGTACAATGAGCAGTTCTTC.